This is a list of T cell receptor beta chains from one sample in a study of T cell responses to AZD1222 COVID-19 vaccine. The table came from immunoSEQ multiplex PCR; TCRdb's copy has only in-frame clones and leaves some out. The data hold around 99,000 clones, with around 87% observed a single time. Here the sequenced sample was peripheral blood, taken on day 0 of AZD1222 vaccination. These receptors were obtained from an adult in good health. Each CDR3 is given with its conserved first and last residue. D genes are given only for firm matches. Some rows mark clone size as missing; the rest say once, few, many or name a class of expanded clone.

j_call clone_size v_call d_call cdr3_aa cdr3_nt
TRBJ2-2 - TRBV11-2 - CASSLVLSGGTGELFF TGTGCCAGCAGCTTAGTGCTCAGTGGGGGGACCGGGGAGCTGTTTTTT
TRBJ1-1 - TRBV7-9 TRBD1 CASSLLDRGNTEAFF TGTGCCAGCAGCTTACTGGACAGGGGAAACACTGAAGCTTTCTTT
TRBJ1-1 - TRBV24-1 - CATSGEEGTEAFF TGTGCCACCAGTGGGGAGGAGGGGACTGAAGCTTTCTTT
TRBJ2-7 - TRBV2 TRBD2 CASRESSGRYLSYEQYF TGTGCCAGCAGGGAGTCTAGCGGGAGGTACCTTTCCTACGAGCAGTACTTC
TRBJ2-1 - TRBV11-2 - CASRPTLANEQFF TGTGCCAGCAGACCGACCCTAGCCAATGAGCAGTTCTTC
TRBJ2-5 - TRBV5-5 - CASSLIPGETQYF TGTGCCAGCAGCTTGATCCCGGGGGAGACCCAGTACTTC
TRBJ2-3 once TRBV19 TRBD1 CASSPTGTGRTDTQYF TGTGCCAGTAGCCCCACCGGGACAGGGAGGACAGATACGCAGTATTTT
TRBJ2-3 - TRBV9 - CASSTGGALSDTQYF TGTGCCAGCAGCACCGGAGGGGCCCTCTCGGATACGCAGTATTTT
TRBJ2-5 once TRBV5-1 TRBD2 CASSPSVAGGETQYF TGCGCCAGCAGCCCCTCCGTAGCGGGGGGTGAGACCCAGTACTTC
TRBJ2-6 - TRBV6-2/TRBV6-3 - CASSYLSLRGANVLTF TGTGCCAGCAGTTACCTCTCCCTCCGTGGGGCCAACGTCCTGACTTTC
TRBJ1-5 - TRBV5-8 - CASSPGLFSNQPQHF TGTGCCAGCTCCCCAGGGTTGTTCAGCAATCAGCCCCAGCATTTT